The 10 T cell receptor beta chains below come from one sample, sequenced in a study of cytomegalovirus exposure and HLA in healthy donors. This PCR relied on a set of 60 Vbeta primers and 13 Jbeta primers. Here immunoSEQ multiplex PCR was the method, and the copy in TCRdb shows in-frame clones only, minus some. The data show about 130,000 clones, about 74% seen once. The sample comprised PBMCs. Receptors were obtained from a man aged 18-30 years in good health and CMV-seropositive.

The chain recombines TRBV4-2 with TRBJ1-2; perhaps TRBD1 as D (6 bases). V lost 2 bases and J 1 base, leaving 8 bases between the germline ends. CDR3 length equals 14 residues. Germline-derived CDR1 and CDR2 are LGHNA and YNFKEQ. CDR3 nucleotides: TGTGCCAGCAGCCAAAGGGACAATAACTATGGCTACACCTTC. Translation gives CASSQRDNNYGYTF.

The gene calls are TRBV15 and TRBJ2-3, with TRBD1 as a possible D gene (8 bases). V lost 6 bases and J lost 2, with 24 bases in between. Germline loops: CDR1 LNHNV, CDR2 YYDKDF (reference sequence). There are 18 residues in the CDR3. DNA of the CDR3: TGTGCCACCAGTGGGATATCAAACAGGGGGGGCTTCACAGATACGCAGTATTTT. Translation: CATSGISNRGGFTDTQYF.

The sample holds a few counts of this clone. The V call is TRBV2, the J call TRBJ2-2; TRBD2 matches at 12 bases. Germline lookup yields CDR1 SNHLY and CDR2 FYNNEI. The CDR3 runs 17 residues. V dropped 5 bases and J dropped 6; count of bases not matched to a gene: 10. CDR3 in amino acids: CASSPFPSGRAPGELFF. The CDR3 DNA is TGTGCCAGCAGTCCCTTCCCTAGCGGGAGGGCCCCCGGGGAGCTGTTTTTT. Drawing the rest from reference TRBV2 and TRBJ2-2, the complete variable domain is EPEVTQTPSHQVTQMGQEVILRCVPISNHLYFYWYRQILGQKVEFLVSFYNNEISEKSEIFDDQFSVERPDGSNFTLKIRSTKLEDSAMYFCASSPFPSGRAPGELFFGEGSRLTVL.

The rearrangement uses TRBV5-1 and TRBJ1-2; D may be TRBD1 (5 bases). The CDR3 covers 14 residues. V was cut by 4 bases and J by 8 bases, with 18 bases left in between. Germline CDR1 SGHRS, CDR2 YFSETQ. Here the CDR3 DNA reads TGCGCCAGCAGCCCCCAGGGTGGTGGTATGGGCTACACCTTC. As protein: CASSPQGGGMGYTF. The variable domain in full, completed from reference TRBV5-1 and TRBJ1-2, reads KAGVTQTPRYLIKTRGQQVTLSCSPISGHRSVSWYQQTPGQGLQFLFEYFSETQRNKGNFPGRFSGRQFSNSRSEMNVSTLELGDSALYLCASSPQGGGMGYTFGSGTRLTVV.

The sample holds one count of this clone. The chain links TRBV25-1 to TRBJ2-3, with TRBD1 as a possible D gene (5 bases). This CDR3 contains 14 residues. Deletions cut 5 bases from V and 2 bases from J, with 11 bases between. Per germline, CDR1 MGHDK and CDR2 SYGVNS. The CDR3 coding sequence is TGTGCCAGCAGTCTCCAGGGTTACACAGATACGCAGTATTTT. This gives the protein CASSLQGYTDTQYF.

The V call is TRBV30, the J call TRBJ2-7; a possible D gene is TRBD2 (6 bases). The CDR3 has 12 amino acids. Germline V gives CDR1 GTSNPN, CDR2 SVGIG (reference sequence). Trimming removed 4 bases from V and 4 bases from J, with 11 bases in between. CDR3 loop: CAWIEGRYEQYF. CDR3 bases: TGTGCCTGGATTGAGGGGAGGTACGAGCAGTACTTC.

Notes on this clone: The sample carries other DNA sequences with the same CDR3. The CDR3 loop reads CASSQDRGNTEAFF. As DNA, the CDR3 is TGCGCCAGCAGCCAAGATAGGGGGAACACTGAAGCTTTCTTT. The chain links TRBV4-3 to TRBJ1-1; D might be TRBD1 (5 bases). CDR3 size: 14 residues. Germline CDR1 is LGHNA and CDR2 is YSLEER. V lost 0 bases, J lost 1 base, and 6 bases lay in between.

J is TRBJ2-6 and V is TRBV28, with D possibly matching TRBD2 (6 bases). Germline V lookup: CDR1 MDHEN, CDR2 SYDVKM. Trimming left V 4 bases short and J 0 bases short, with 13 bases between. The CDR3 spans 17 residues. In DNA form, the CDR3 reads TGTGCCAGCAGTTCTGGAGGGGCGAGCTCTGGGGCCAACGTCCTGACTTTC. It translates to CASSSGGASSGANVLTF. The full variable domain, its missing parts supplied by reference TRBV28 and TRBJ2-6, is DVKVTQSSRYLVKRTGEKVFLECVQDMDHENMFWYRQDPGLGLRLIYFSYDVKMKEKGDIPEGYSVSREKKERFSLILESASTNQTSMYLCASSSGGASSGANVLTFGAGSRLTVL.

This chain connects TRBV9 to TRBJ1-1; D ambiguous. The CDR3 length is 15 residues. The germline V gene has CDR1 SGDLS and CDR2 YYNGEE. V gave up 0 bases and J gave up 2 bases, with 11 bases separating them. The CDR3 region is CASSVGGDINTEAFF. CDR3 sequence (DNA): TGTGCCAGCAGCGTAGGGGGAGACATTAACACTGAAGCTTTCTTT.

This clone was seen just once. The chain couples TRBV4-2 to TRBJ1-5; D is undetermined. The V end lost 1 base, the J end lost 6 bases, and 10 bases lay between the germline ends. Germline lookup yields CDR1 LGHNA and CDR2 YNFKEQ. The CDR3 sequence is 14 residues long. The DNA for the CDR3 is TGTGCCAGCAGCCAAGTAGCTACTGGTCAGCCCCAGCATTTT. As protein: CASSQVATGQPQHF.